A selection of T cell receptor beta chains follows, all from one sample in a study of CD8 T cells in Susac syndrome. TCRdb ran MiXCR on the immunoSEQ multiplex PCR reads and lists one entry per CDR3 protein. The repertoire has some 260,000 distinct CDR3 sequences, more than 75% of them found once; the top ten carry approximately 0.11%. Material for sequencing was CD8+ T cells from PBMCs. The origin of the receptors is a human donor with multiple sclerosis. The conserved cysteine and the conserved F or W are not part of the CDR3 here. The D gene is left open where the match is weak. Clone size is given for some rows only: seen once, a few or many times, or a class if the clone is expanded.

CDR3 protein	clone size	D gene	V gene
ASSLSGGERENIQY	NA	NA	TRBV27
ASSLLGFGTNSPLH	NA	NA	TRBV6-1
ASESRSEVDAPYEQY	NA	NA	TRBV10-2
ASSPQGQPNTGELF	NA	TRBD1	TRBV7-9
ASSLSRGREQF	few	NA	TRBV27
ASRAQDSYGYT	NA	NA	TRBV2
ASRGTSGPKPTYNEQF	NA	TRBD2	TRBV2
ASSLGGHGIAREQF	NA	NA	TRBV3-1
ASLVLNEQF	NA	NA	TRBV12-3/TRBV12-4
ASSAHGTFNEQF	NA	NA	TRBV9
SVTETVLINEQF	NA	NA	TRBV20-1
ASTLRRDTRGEQY	NA	NA	TRBV6-2/TRBV6-3
ASGPYTGELF	NA	NA	TRBV6-1
ASSGHVTGNYGYT	NA	TRBD1	TRBV6-1
ASSNTGVPYGYT	NA	NA	TRBV12-3/TRBV12-4
ASSQDRDEAF	NA	NA	TRBV4-1
ASSFGARSPLH	NA	NA	TRBV27
AVRGGGGELF	once	NA	TRBV2
ASATVGSNEKLF	NA	NA	TRBV28
ASSPADEAVAKNIQY	NA	NA	TRBV18
ASSLASGTSYEQY	few	TRBD2	TRBV27
SVGTLKGEQY	once	NA	TRBV29-1
ASSPPSPNQPQH	NA	NA	TRBV28
ASSSGWGGEKLF	NA	NA	TRBV27
ASRLKLANEQF	NA	TRBD2	TRBV12-3/TRBV12-4
SADGFDRGLTEAF	NA	TRBD1	TRBV20-1
ASLAGYQETQY	NA	NA	TRBV28
ASSQDLGQGIYEQF	NA	TRBD1	TRBV14
ASSEAVRAGGYT	NA	NA	TRBV6-1
ASSQDLSGLAVPYEQY	NA	TRBD2	TRBV14
ASSTIAARSSYEQY	NA	NA	TRBV28
ASSSITSGIMADTQY	NA	TRBD2	TRBV7-9
ASSQANRVPETQY	once	NA	TRBV14
ASSQVAGADTQY	NA	TRBD2	TRBV4-1
ASSPLREEQF	NA	NA	TRBV5-1
ASIGRDPQETQY	NA	NA	TRBV27
SVEDQEGQAGANVLT	NA	NA	TRBV29-1
ASSFRLAGGYTDTQY	once	TRBD2	TRBV7-2
ASSQIVVDEQF	NA	NA	TRBV3-1
ASSMPEETQY	NA	NA	TRBV19
AGQGEQY	NA	NA	TRBV11-1
ASSSGLTEAF	NA	NA	TRBV5-6
ASSLPRENNEQF	once	NA	TRBV13
ASSVTLAGEGNEQY	NA	TRBD2	TRBV9
ASSQDPSGRARGESEQY	NA	TRBD2	TRBV4-2
SARPPQGDSPLH	NA	TRBD1	TRBV20-1